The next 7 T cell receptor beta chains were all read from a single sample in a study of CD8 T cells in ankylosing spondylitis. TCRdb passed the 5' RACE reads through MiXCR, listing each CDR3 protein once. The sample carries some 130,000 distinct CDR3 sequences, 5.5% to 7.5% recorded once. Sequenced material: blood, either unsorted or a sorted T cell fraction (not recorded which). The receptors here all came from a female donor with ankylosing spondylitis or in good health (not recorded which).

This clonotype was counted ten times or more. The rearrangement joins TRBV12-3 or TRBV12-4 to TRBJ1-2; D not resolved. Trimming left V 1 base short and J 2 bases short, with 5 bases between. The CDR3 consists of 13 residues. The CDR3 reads CASSLDRNYGYTF. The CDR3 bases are TGTGCCAGCAGTTTAGATAGGAACTATGGCTACACCTTC.

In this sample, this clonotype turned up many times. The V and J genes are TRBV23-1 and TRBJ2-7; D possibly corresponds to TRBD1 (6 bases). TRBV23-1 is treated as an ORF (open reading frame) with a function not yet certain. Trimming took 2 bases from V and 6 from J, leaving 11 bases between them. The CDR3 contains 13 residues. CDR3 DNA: TGCGCCAGCAGTCAAATCGAAGGGGGCGAGCAGTACTTC. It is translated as CASSQIEGGEQYF.

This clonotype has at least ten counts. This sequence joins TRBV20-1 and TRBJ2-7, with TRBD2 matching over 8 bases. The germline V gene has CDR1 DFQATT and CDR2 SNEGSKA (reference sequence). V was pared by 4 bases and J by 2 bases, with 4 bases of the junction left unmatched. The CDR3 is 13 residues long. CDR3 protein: CSAILSGTYEQYF. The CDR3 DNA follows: TGCAGTGCTATACTTAGCGGGACCTACGAGCAGTACTTC.

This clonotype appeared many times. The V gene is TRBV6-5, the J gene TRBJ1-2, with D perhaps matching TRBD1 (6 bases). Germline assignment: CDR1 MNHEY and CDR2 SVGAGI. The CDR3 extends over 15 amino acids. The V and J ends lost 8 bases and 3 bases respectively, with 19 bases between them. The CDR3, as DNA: TGTGCCAGCTGCCAGTGGTGGGGGCGGGACTATGGCTACACCTTC. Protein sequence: CASCQWWGRDYGYTF.

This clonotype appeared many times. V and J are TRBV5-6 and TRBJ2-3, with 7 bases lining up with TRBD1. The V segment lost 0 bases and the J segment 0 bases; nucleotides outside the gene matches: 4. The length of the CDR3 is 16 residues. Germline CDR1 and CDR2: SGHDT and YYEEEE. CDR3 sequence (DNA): TGTGCCAGCAGCTTGGGTTGGGACAGAAGCACAGATACGCAGTATTTT. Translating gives CASSLGWDRSTDTQYF.

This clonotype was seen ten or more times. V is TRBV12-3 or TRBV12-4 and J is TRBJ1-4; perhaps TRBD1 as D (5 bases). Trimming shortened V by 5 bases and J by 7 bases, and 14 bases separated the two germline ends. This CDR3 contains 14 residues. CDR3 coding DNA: TGTGCCAGCAGTGCTTCGGATGGGGCTGAAAAACTGTTTTTT. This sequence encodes CASSASDGAEKLFF.

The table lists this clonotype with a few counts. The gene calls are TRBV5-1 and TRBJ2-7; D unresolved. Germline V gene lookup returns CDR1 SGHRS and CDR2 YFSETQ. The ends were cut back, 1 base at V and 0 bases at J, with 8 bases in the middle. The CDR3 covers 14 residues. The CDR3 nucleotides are TGCGCCAGCAGCTTGAGTCCAGCCTCCTACGAGCAGTACTTC. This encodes CASSLSPASYEQYF. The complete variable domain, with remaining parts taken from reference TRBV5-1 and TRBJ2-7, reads KAGVTQTPRYLIKTRGQQVTLSCSPISGHRSVSWYQQTPGQGLQFLFEYFSETQRNKGNFPGRFSGRQFSNSRSEMNVSTLELGDSALYLCASSLSPASYEQYFGPGTRLTVT.